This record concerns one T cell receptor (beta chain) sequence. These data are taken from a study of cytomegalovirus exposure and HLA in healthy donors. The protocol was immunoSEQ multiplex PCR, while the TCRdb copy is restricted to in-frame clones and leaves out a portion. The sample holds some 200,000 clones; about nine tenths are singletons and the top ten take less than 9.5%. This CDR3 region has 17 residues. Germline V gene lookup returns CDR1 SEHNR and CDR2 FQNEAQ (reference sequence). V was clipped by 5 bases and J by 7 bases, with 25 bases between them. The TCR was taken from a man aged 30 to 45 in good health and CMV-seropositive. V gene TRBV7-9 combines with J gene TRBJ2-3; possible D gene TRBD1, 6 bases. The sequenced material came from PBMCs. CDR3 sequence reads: CASSAEHRDIRGNTQYF. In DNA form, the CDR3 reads TGTGCCAGCAGCGCAGAGCACCGGGACATACGGGGAAATACGCAGTATTTT.